Here is one T cell receptor (beta chain) with its context. Its target is not known. Looked up from germline, CDR1 is ENHRY and CDR2 is SYGVKD. V was trimmed by 3 bases and J by 0 bases, leaving 19 bases between them. The CDR3 loop spans 18 amino acids. The data originate from a study of OX40 agonist ivuxolimab in advanced cancers. Study-level information: An agonistic anti-OX40 (CD134) antibody, ivuxolimab, was used to treat the patients. Each patient was given ivuxolimab into a vein every 2 weeks, at 0.01 to 10 mg/kg. Patients were under 90% male with ages roughly 20 to 80, mean approximately 55. Study-level points and caveats: Some patients who did not respond also had low normalized T-cell clonal expansion.

TCRdb's table, derived via immunoSEQ multiplex PCR, lists solely in-frame clones and lacks some. There are 80,000 to 95,000 clones in the sample; around 88% occur only once, and approximately 1.3% lies in the top ten. This specimen was CD4+ or CD8+ T cells sorted from blood, taken in a trial of the OX40 agonist ivuxolimab. V gene TRBV10-3 combines with J gene TRBJ2-3; TRBD1 is a possible D gene (6 bases). This TCR came from an adult with an advanced solid tumor such as melanoma, head and neck, liver or kidney cancer. The CDR3 DNA is TGTGCCATCAGTGATAGAAAAGGAAGGGGGAGTAGCACAGATACGCAGTATTTT. It translates to CAISDRKGRGSSTDTQYF.